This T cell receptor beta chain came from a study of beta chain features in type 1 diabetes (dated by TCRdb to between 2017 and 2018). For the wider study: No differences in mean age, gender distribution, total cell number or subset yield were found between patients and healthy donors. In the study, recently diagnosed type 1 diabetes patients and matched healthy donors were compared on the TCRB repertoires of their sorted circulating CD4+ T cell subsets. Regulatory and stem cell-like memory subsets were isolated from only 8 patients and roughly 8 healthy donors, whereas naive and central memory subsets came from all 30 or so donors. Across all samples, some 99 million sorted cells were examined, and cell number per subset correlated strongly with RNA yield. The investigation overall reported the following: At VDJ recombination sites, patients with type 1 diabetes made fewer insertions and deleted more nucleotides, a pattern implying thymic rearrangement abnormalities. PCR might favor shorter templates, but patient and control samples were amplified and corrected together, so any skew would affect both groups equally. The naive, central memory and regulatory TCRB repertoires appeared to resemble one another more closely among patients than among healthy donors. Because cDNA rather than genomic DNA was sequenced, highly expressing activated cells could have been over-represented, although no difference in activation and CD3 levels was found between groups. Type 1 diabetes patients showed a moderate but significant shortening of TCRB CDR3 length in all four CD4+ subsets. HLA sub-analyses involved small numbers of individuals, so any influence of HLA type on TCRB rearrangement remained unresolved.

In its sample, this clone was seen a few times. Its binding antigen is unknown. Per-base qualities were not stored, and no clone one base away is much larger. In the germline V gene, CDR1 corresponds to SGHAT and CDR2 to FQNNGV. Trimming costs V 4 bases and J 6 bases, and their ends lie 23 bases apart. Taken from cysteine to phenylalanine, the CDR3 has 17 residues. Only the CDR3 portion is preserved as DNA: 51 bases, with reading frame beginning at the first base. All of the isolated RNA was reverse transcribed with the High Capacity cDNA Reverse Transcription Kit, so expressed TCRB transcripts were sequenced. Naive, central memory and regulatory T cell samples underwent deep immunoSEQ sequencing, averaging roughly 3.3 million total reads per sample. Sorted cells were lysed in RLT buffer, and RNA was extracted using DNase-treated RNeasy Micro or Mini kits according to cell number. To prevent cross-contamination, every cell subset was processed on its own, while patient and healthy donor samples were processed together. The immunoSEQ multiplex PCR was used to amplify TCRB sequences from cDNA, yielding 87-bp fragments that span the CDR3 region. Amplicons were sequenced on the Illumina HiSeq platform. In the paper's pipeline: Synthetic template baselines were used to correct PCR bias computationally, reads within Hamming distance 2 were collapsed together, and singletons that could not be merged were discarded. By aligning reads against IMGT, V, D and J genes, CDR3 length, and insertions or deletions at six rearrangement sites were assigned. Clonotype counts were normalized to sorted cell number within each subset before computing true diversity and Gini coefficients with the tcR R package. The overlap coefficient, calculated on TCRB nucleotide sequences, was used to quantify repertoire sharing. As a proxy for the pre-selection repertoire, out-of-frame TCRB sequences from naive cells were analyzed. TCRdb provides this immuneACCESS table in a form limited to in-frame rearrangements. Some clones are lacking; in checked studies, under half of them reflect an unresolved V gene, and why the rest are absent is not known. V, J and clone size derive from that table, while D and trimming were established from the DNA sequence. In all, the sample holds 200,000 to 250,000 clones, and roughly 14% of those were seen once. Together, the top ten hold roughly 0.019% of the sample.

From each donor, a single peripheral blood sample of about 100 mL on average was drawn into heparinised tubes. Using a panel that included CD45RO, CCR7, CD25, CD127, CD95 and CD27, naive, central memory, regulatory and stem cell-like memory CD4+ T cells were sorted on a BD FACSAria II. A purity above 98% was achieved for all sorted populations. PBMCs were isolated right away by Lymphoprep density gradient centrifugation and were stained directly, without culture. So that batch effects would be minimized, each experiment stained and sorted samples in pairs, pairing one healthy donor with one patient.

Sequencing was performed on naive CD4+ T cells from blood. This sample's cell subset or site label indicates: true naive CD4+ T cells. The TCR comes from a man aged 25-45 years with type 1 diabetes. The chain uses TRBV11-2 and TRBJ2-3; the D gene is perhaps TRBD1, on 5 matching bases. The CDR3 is CASSSLGRSLLRDTQYF. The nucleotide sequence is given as TGTGCCAGCAGCTCCTTGGGGCGATCCCTTCTTCGGGATACGCAGTATTTT.